The 5 T cell receptor beta chains in this list originate from one sample, sequenced in a study of T cell responses to AZD1222 COVID-19 vaccine. Method: immunoSEQ multiplex PCR; TCRdb's copy keeps in-frame clones and lacks some. The sample lists approximately 170,000 clones; roughly nine tenths were seen once. The sample here was peripheral blood, taken 28 days after the second AZD1222 dose. These receptor sequences come from an adult who received the AZD1222 COVID-19 vaccine.

The rearrangement uses TRBV5-1 and TRBJ1-3, with no clear D. The CDR3 extends over 16 amino acids. The V gene lost 4 bases and the J gene lost 0 bases, with 14 bases spanning the gap. Germline V gene sequence: CDR1 SGHRS, CDR2 YFSETQ. The CDR3 spells CASSHTPGYSGNTIYF. CDR3 bases: TGCGCCAGCAGCCACACTCCAGGTTACTCTGGAAACACCATATATTTT.

The rearrangement joins TRBV5-5 to TRBJ1-5; 7 positions match TRBD1. V gave up 1 base and J gave up 5 bases; unmatched junction bases: 9. Looked up from germline, CDR1 is SGHKS and CDR2 is YYEKEE (reference sequence). This CDR3 is built from 16 residues. In DNA form, the CDR3 reads TGTGCCAGCAGCTTGTATGGACAGGACTCTTATCAGCCCCAGCATTTT. The encoded protein is CASSLYGQDSYQPQHF.

The chain combines TRBV29-1 with TRBJ2-1; maybe TRBD1 (7 bases). Germline CDR1 reads SQVTM; CDR2 reads ANQGSEA. This CDR3 spans 13 amino acids. Deletions cut 7 bases from V and 7 bases from J, with 17 bases between. CDR3 nucleotides: TGCAGCGCCGAAAGGCAGGGGGGTAATGAGCAGTTCTTC. Translation: CSAERQGGNEQFF.

This rearrangement joins TRBV2 to TRBJ2-3; D may be TRBD1 or TRBD2 (5 bases each). The CDR3 covers 15 residues. Trimming took off 7 bases at V and 6 bases at J, with 20 bases between the two ends. The germline gives CDR1 SNHLY, CDR2 FYNNEI. The CDR3 region is CASTPGTTGEDTQYF. The CDR3 region has the DNA TGTGCCAGCACTCCCGGGACCACCGGTGAGGATACGCAGTATTTT.

The rearrangement joins TRBV27 to TRBJ1-5; perhaps TRBD1 as D (5 bases). The CDR3 has 18 residues. Germline CDR1 reads MNHEY; CDR2 reads SMNVEV (reference sequence). V lost 6 bases and J lost 0, with 21 bases in between. The chain's CDR3 is CASSRTGPGPYSNQPQHF. The CDR3, as DNA: TGTGCCAGCAGCCGAACGGGCCCGGGACCTTATAGCAATCAGCCCCAGCATTTT.